The rows below give T cell receptor beta chains drawn from one sample of a study of PD-1 blockade in mismatch repair-deficient tumors. The table came from immunoSEQ multiplex PCR; TCRdb's copy has only in-frame clones and leaves some out. This sample has under 95,000 clones, with roughly 80% found just once. Sequenced material: peripheral blood, taken 12 weeks after starting pembrolizumab. These receptors came from an adult with mismatch repair-deficient cancer. Each CDR3 is given with its conserved first and last residue. The order of the fields is CDR3 DNA, CDR3 protein, D gene, J gene, V gene, clone size. A D gene is named only where the DNA matches it firmly. Size tells how often a clone was seen (once, few, many) or the class of an expanded clone, and some rows leave it out.

CDR3 DNA: TGTGCCTGGAAAAAGTCTGGGGCCAACGTCCTGACTTTC; CDR3 protein: CAWKKSGANVLTF; D gene: -; J gene: TRBJ2-6; V gene: TRBV30; clone size: -
CDR3 DNA: TGCAGCGTTTCGGATGGTGATAGGGGCGAGCAGTACTTC; CDR3 protein: CSVSDGDRGEQYF; D gene: -; J gene: TRBJ2-7; V gene: TRBV29-1; clone size: -
CDR3 DNA: TGTGCCAGCAGTCCTCCGGGACAGCCAGAAAAACTGTTTTTT; CDR3 protein: CASSPPGQPEKLFF; D gene: TRBD1; J gene: TRBJ1-4; V gene: TRBV28; clone size: once
CDR3 DNA: TGTGCCAGCAGCCAAGATCGTGAGGTGTTGGATACGCAGTATTTT; CDR3 protein: CASSQDREVLDTQYF; D gene: -; J gene: TRBJ2-3; V gene: TRBV4-2; clone size: -
CDR3 DNA: TGTGCCAGCAGCTCGGGACAGGGAAATGAGCAGTTCTTC; CDR3 protein: CASSSGQGNEQFF; D gene: TRBD1; J gene: TRBJ2-1; V gene: TRBV5-4; clone size: -
CDR3 DNA: TGTGCCAGCAGTTCCGGACAGGAACTCTACGAGCAGTACTTC; CDR3 protein: CASSSGQELYEQYF; D gene: TRBD1; J gene: TRBJ2-7; V gene: TRBV6-5; clone size: -
CDR3 DNA: TGCGCCAGCAGCTTGGCAAAGAAGGGCGGGATACAAGAGACCCAGTACTTC; CDR3 protein: CASSLAKKGGIQETQYF; D gene: -; J gene: TRBJ2-5; V gene: TRBV5-1; clone size: -
CDR3 DNA: TGCAGCGTTGAAGGGTGGGTAAGGGGGCGGGTGAACACTGAAGCTTTCTTT; CDR3 protein: CSVEGWVRGRVNTEAFF; D gene: TRBD1; J gene: TRBJ1-1; V gene: TRBV29-1; clone size: -
CDR3 DNA: TGTGCCAGCAGCTTAGCCGGACAGGTCTTTGGAAACACCATATATTTT; CDR3 protein: CASSLAGQVFGNTIYF; D gene: TRBD1; J gene: TRBJ1-3; V gene: TRBV7-8; clone size: -
CDR3 DNA: TGTGCCTGGAGTACTTTTAAAAATCCCATCAGTGAAACAGATACGCAGTATTTT; CDR3 protein: CAWSTFKNPISETDTQYF; D gene: -; J gene: TRBJ2-3; V gene: TRBV30; clone size: -
CDR3 DNA: TGCGCCAGCAGCCAAGATCTAGGGACCCTGGGAGAGTATGGCTACACCTTC; CDR3 protein: CASSQDLGTLGEYGYTF; D gene: -; J gene: TRBJ1-2; V gene: TRBV4-1; clone size: -
CDR3 DNA: TGTGCCAGCAGCTTAGTACGGACTCAGAAGGGTACTGAAGCTTTCTTT; CDR3 protein: CASSLVRTQKGTEAFF; D gene: -; J gene: TRBJ1-1; V gene: TRBV11-2; clone size: -
CDR3 DNA: TGTGCCAGCAGTGCGGGACTTGACTACTACGAGCAGTACTTC; CDR3 protein: CASSAGLDYYEQYF; D gene: -; J gene: TRBJ2-7; V gene: TRBV6-5; clone size: once
CDR3 DNA: TGCGCCAGCAGCCAAGATCCGCCGGACAGGGGTATCGATGAGCAGTTCTTC; CDR3 protein: CASSQDPPDRGIDEQFF; D gene: TRBD1; J gene: TRBJ2-1; V gene: TRBV4-1; clone size: -
CDR3 DNA: TGCGCCAGCCGGGAGAAGATCGGAGTGCAGTACTTC; CDR3 protein: CASREKIGVQYF; D gene: -; J gene: TRBJ2-7; V gene: TRBV4-3; clone size: -
CDR3 DNA: TGTGCCAGCAGCGGGGGACAGGTGTATGATACGCAGTATTTT; CDR3 protein: CASSGGQVYDTQYF; D gene: TRBD1; J gene: TRBJ2-3; V gene: TRBV6-4; clone size: -
CDR3 DNA: TGTGCCAGCCGGACAGGGACCAGTCAGCCCCAGCATTTT; CDR3 protein: CASRTGTSQPQHF; D gene: TRBD1; J gene: TRBJ1-5; V gene: TRBV2; clone size: -
CDR3 DNA: TGTGCCAGCAGCTCCTGGGACAGGGACGATACGCAGTATTTT; CDR3 protein: CASSSWDRDDTQYF; D gene: TRBD1; J gene: TRBJ2-3; V gene: TRBV7-8; clone size: -
CDR3 DNA: TGTGCCAGCATCGTAAGACCGGACGGGTTCTATGGCTACACCTTC; CDR3 protein: CASIVRPDGFYGYTF; D gene: -; J gene: TRBJ1-2; V gene: TRBV6-6; clone size: once
CDR3 DNA: TGTGCCAGCAGTACGACAGGGATCGTGAATGAGCAGTTCTTC; CDR3 protein: CASSTTGIVNEQFF; D gene: TRBD1; J gene: TRBJ2-1; V gene: TRBV27; clone size: -
CDR3 DNA: TGTGCCAGTAGTTCCCCCGGGACTAGCGGGGACGAGCAGTACTTC; CDR3 protein: CASSSPGTSGDEQYF; D gene: TRBD2; J gene: TRBJ2-7; V gene: TRBV19; clone size: -
CDR3 DNA: TGTGCCAGCAGCATCGGACAGGGGTCGTCGGCTAATGAAAAACTGTTTTTT; CDR3 protein: CASSIGQGSSANEKLFF; D gene: TRBD1; J gene: TRBJ1-4; V gene: TRBV5-5; clone size: -
CDR3 DNA: TGCGCCAGCAGCCCGGGACTAGCGGGAGTTAATGAGCAGTTCTTC; CDR3 protein: CASSPGLAGVNEQFF; D gene: TRBD2; J gene: TRBJ2-1; V gene: TRBV5-1; clone size: -
CDR3 DNA: TGTGCCAGCAGCTGGTTGGGGGTTTCCTACAATGAGCAGTTCTTC; CDR3 protein: CASSWLGVSYNEQFF; D gene: -; J gene: TRBJ2-1; V gene: TRBV5-6; clone size: few
CDR3 DNA: TGTGCCAGCAGCCTCGGCGGGCGGGGCTACGAGCAGTACTTC; CDR3 protein: CASSLGGRGYEQYF; D gene: -; J gene: TRBJ2-7; V gene: TRBV9; clone size: -
CDR3 DNA: TGCGCCAGCAGCTTGAAAGAGTTTTATGGCTACACCTTC; CDR3 protein: CASSLKEFYGYTF; D gene: -; J gene: TRBJ1-2; V gene: TRBV5-1; clone size: -